These 20 T cell receptor beta chains were sequenced from one sample in a study of OX40 agonist ivuxolimab in advanced cancers. Assay used: immunoSEQ multiplex PCR; TCRdb lists only in-frame clones, some missing. This sample carries tens of thousands of clones, about 88% of them seen once, and the ten largest clones take 0.95% to 1.5%. Here the sequenced sample was CD4+ or CD8+ T cells sorted from blood, taken in a trial of the OX40 agonist ivuxolimab. These receptors were taken from an adult with an advanced solid tumor such as melanoma, head and neck, liver or kidney cancer.

The CDR3 DNA reads as TGTGCCAGCAGCTTGGGGGGTAGGCTCACAGATACGCAGTATTTT. Its protein product is CASSLGGRLTDTQYF. V gene TRBV5-5 combines with J gene TRBJ2-3; D ambiguous. Germline values: CDR1 SGHKS, CDR2 YYEKEE (reference sequence). V lost 0 bases to trimming and J lost 2 bases, with 10 bases between them. This CDR3 contains 15 residues.

The gene calls are TRBV13 and TRBJ2-2, with D perhaps matching TRBD1 or TRBD2 (6 bases each). CDR1 and CDR2 from the germline V gene are PRHDT and FYEKMQ (reference sequence). The CDR3 is made up of 16 amino acids. V lost 5 bases and J lost 2, with 15 bases in between. The CDR3 region is CASSPRGGVNTGELFF. For the CDR3, the DNA is TGTGCCAGCAGCCCCAGGGGCGGGGTAAACACCGGGGAGCTGTTTTTT.

The CDR3 coding sequence is TGTGCCAGCAGTTGGGACAGGGTAAACACCATATATTTT. Translation: CASSWDRVNTIYF. The J gene is TRBJ1-3, the V gene TRBV6-6; 9 bases align to TRBD1. The CDR3 covers 13 residues. CDR1 MNHNY and CDR2 SVGAGI come from the germline V gene (reference sequence). V shed 4 bases and J 6 bases; nucleotides not matched to a gene: 1.

This clone has a single count. The chain is built from TRBV27 and TRBJ1-1, with D possibly being TRBD1 (5 bases). CDR1 and CDR2 (germline): MNHEY, SMNVEV (reference sequence). Deletions cut 7 bases from V and 3 bases from J, with 21 bases between. The CDR3 covers 16 residues. CDR3 nucleotides: TGTGCCAGCATTCCTCTCCCCAGGGAGCGTGACACTGAAGCTTTCTTT. The encoded protein is CASIPLPRERDTEAFF.

The chain recombines TRBV6-5 with TRBJ1-2; TRBD1 matches 7 bases. Trimming cost V 7 bases and J 2 bases; bases outside gene matches: 10. The CDR3 has 15 amino acids. Germline CDR1 and CDR2: MNHEY and SVGAGI. CDR3 in DNA: TGTGCCAGCACTAACTCCGGGACAGCGAACTATGGCTACACCTTC. It translates to CASTNSGTANYGYTF.

The rearrangement joins TRBV5-1 to TRBJ1-2, with 7 bases matching TRBD1. The germline CDR1 and CDR2 sequences are SGHRS and YFSETQ. The junction had 16 bases not matched to a gene; V was cut back by 4 bases and J by 7 bases. The CDR3 has 16 residues. CDR3 residues: CASSADRVEVQGGYTF. The CDR3 DNA reads TGCGCCAGCAGCGCAGACAGGGTAGAAGTCCAAGGTGGCTACACCTTC.

V gene TRBV6-5 combines with J gene TRBJ2-2; maybe TRBD1 (6 bases). Per germline, CDR1 MNHEY and CDR2 SVGAGI. Trimming cost V 5 bases and J 5 bases, with 12 bases left between them. This CDR3 contains 14 residues. DNA of the CDR3: TGTGCCAGCAGTCCTCGACAGGCTACCGGGGAGCTGTTTTTT. Its protein is CASSPRQATGELFF.

About this clone itself: Distinct nucleotide sequences in the sample also encode this CDR3. The chain has TRBV18 and TRBJ2-7, with a weak D call TRBD1 (6 bases). This CDR3 contains 13 residues. Germline V gives CDR1 KGHSH, CDR2 LQKENI. Trimming cost V 6 bases and J 3 bases, with 12 bases left between them. The CDR3 DNA sequence: TGTGCCAGCTCGCCCGGGACAAGCTACGAGCAGTACTTC. This encodes CASSPGTSYEQYF.

The J gene is TRBJ1-2, the V gene TRBV7-2; D unresolved. CDR3 length equals 12 residues. From germline, CDR1 is SGHTA and CDR2 FQGNSA. V lost 1 base to trimming and J lost 3 bases, with 3 bases between them. The CDR3 is CASSLGDYGYTF. For the CDR3, the DNA is TGTGCCAGCAGCTTAGGAGACTATGGCTACACCTTC.

This chain connects TRBV27 to TRBJ1-2, with a tentative D call TRBD1 (5 bases). The CDR3 consists of 15 residues. Germline CDR1 and CDR2: MNHEY and SMNVEV (reference sequence). V lost 5 bases and J 2 bases, leaving 15 bases between the germline ends. The CDR3 spells CASSLRGRANYGYTF. The CDR3 DNA sequence: TGTGCCAGCAGTCTTAGGGGTAGGGCCAACTATGGCTACACCTTC.

The chain employs TRBV7-2 and TRBJ1-1; the D is unclear. The CDR3 totals 14 residues. Trimming pared 5 bases from V and 1 base from J, leaving 11 bases between. Per germline, CDR1 SGHTA and CDR2 FQGNSA. The CDR3 nucleotides are TGTGCCAGCAGCCCGTCCCCACAGAACACTGAAGCTTTCTTT. Translating it yields CASSPSPQNTEAFF.

The V and J genes are TRBV15 and TRBJ1-3; unclear D gene. Germline CDR1 LNHNV, CDR2 YYDKDF (reference sequence). This CDR3 has 15 residues. Trimming cost V 5 bases and J 2 bases, with 13 bases left between them. Here the CDR3 reads CATSRSGSTGNTIYF. In DNA, the CDR3 is TGTGCCACCAGCCGTTCCGGGAGTACTGGAAACACCATATATTTT.

This clone was seen more than once but under ten times. The gene calls are TRBV14 and TRBJ1-1, with D perhaps TRBD1 (5 bases). The CDR3 covers 13 residues. Trimming took off 4 bases at V and 2 bases at J, with 8 bases between the two ends. Germline CDR1 reads SGHDN; CDR2 reads FVKESK. As DNA, the CDR3 is TGTGCCAGCAGCCCAGGGATTAACACTGAAGCTTTCTTT. Residues: CASSPGINTEAFF.

V and J are TRBV18 and TRBJ1-5; D gene unclear. V was pared by 3 bases and J by 7 bases, with 10 bases between. The V gene's germline CDR1 is KGHSH and CDR2 LQKENI. CDR3 length: 13 amino acids. CDR3 in DNA: TGTGCCAGCTCACCTATGTTGGAGCAGCCCCAGCATTTT. Amino acid sequence: CASSPMLEQPQHF.

The chain uses TRBV12-5 and TRBJ2-3; no clear D. This CDR3 has 14 residues. With 2 bases removed from V and 5 bases from J, the gap between germline ends came to 11 bases. Germline V lookup: CDR1 LGHNT, CDR2 FRNRAP. The chain's CDR3 is CASGLTRRQDTQYF. The CDR3 DNA reads as TGTGCTAGTGGTTTGACCCGACGTCAAGATACGCAGTATTTT.

The chain carries TRBV5-1 and TRBJ1-4; perhaps TRBD1 as D (6 bases). The CDR3 has 14 residues. Looked up from germline, CDR1 is SGHRS and CDR2 is YFSETQ. V dropped 4 bases and J dropped 7 bases, with 14 bases sitting between them. In DNA form, the CDR3 reads TGCGCCAGCAGCGGGGGACAAGGAGGTGAAAAACTGTTTTTT. This codes for CASSGGQGGEKLFF.

V is TRBV10-1 and J is TRBJ2-2, with a possible D match to TRBD1 (6 bases). V lost 6 bases and J lost 0, with 8 bases in between. The CDR3 sequence is 14 residues long. Per germline, CDR1 WNHNN and CDR2 SYGVQD (reference sequence). CDR3: CASRQGTNTGELFF. The CDR3 DNA sequence: TGCGCCAGCAGACAGGGCACGAACACCGGGGAGCTGTTTTTT.

This sequence joins TRBV5-1 and TRBJ2-5; the match to TRBD2 covers 11 bases. The CDR3 extends over 18 amino acids. The trim removed 2 bases at V and 2 bases at J, leaving 11 bases unmatched. Per the germline V gene, CDR1 is SGHRS and CDR2 is YFSETQ. CDR3 region: CASSFGTSGSPAQETQYF. The CDR3 DNA reads as TGCGCCAGCAGCTTTGGAACTAGCGGGAGCCCGGCACAAGAGACCCAGTACTTC.

The V and J genes are TRBV9 and TRBJ1-2; TRBD1 agrees at 10 bases. The CDR3 length is 17 residues. Trimming at V came to 3 bases and at J to 4 bases, leaving 12 bases not matched to a gene. Germline loops: CDR1 SGDLS, CDR2 YYNGEE. The CDR3 DNA reads as TGTGCCAGCAGCGAGAGGGGGGGACAGGGGTTATTCTATGGCTACACCTTC. This sequence encodes CASSERGGQGLFYGYTF.

The gene calls are TRBV15 and TRBJ2-3; D might be TRBD2 (5 bases). Germline loops: CDR1 LNHNV, CDR2 YYDKDF (reference sequence). V lost 1 base and J 1 base, leaving 9 bases between the germline ends. This CDR3 is built from 15 residues. In nucleotides, the CDR3 is TGTGCCACCAGCAGAGTCAGGCGGGGCACAGATACGCAGTATTTT. Its protein is CATSRVRRGTDTQYF.